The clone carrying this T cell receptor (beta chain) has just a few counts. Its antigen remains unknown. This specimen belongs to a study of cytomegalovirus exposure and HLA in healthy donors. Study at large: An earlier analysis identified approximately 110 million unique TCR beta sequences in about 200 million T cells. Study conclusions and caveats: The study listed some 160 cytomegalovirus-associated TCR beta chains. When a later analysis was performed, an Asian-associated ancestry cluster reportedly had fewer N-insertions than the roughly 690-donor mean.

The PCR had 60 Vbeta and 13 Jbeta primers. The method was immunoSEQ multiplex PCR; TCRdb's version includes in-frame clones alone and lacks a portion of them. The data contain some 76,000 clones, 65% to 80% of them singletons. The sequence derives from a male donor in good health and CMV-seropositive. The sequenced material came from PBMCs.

This chain's CDR3 is CASSPPGLGEQYF. The CDR3 nucleotides are TGTGCCAGCTCACCACCGGGACTCGGAGAGCAGTACTTC. The rearrangement joins TRBV18 to TRBJ2-7; tentatively, D is TRBD2 (6 bases). V dropped 0 bases and J dropped 7 bases, with 10 bases sitting between them. Germline-derived CDR1 and CDR2 are KGHSH and LQKENI. This CDR3 contains 13 residues.